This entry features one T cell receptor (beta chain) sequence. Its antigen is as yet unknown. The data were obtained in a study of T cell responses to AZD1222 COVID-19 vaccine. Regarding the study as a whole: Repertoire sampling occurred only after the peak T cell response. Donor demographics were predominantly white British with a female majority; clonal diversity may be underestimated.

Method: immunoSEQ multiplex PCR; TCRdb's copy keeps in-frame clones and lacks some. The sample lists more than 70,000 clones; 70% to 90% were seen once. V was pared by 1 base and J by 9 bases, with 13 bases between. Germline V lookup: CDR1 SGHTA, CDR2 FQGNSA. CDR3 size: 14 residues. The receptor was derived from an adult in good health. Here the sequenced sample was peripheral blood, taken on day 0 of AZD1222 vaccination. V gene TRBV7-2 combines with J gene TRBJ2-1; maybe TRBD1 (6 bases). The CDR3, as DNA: TGTGCCAGCAGCTTAGAGCAGGGGAGTGGTGAGCAGTTCTTC. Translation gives CASSLEQGSGEQFF.